The rows below give T cell receptor beta chains drawn from one sample of a study of CXCR3-negative and CXCR3-positive naive CD8 T cells. Following a re-call of the 5' RACE reads, TCRdb has one entry per CDR3 protein and lacks DNA. Recorded for this sample: approximately 56,000 distinct CDR3 sequences. The sample consisted of naive CXCR3- CD8+ T cells from blood. The source of these receptors is a human donor in good health. Some clones in this sample may be carry-over from other donors' samples. Each CDR3 is given with its conserved first and last residue. A clone size is listed for some rows: how often the clone was seen (once, few, many), or a class if it is expanded.

medium-sized	TRBV15	TRBJ2-1	CAASSGPYNEQFF
NA	TRBV12-3/TRBV12-4	TRBJ2-5	CASSLVASRTKRQYF
NA	TRBV19	TRBJ2-7	CASSMGGQGEQYF
NA	TRBV25-1	TRBJ2-7	CASSEGLDSGEQFF
NA	TRBV7-9	TRBJ2-7	CASSQGQYEQYF
NA	TRBV28	TRBJ2-2	CASSLPGNTGELFF
NA	TRBV28	TRBJ2-1	CASSSPRGSPYNEQFF
NA	TRBV9	TRBJ2-1	CASSVGEVNEQFF
NA	TRBV12-3/TRBV12-4	TRBJ1-1	CASSFSSRQIEAFF
NA	TRBV12-3/TRBV12-4	TRBJ1-4	CASSLEGAGEKLFF
NA	TRBV7-3	TRBJ2-3	CASSSLAGSTDTQYF
NA	TRBV7-6	TRBJ1-4	CASSLTGAEGEKLFF
NA	TRBV7-9	TRBJ2-7	CASSPPGGPIYEQYF
NA	TRBV2	TRBJ2-1	CASSPGLAGGRTYNEQFF
NA	TRBV4-1	TRBJ2-1	CASSQEPKSSYNEQFF
NA	TRBV27	TRBJ2-1	CASSYGGISYNEQFF
NA	TRBV11-2	TRBJ2-2	CASSLIPGQGGRELFF
NA	TRBV20-1	TRBJ1-2	CSAREPIQANYGYTF
NA	TRBV28	TRBJ2-7	CASSLWKGVLSYEQYF
NA	TRBV5-6	TRBJ2-1	CASSLWTEVTEQFF
NA	TRBV14	TRBJ2-5	CASSQERQLIQETQYF
NA	TRBV7-2	TRBJ1-1	CASSLLTEAFF
NA	TRBV7-9	TRBJ2-3	CASSPPGLAGRTDTQYF
NA	TRBV5-1	TRBJ1-1	CASGTRDRANTEAFF
NA	TRBV10-3	TRBJ1-1	CALRDTESLGSEAFF
NA	TRBV6-5	TRBJ1-2	CASGINYGYTF
NA	TRBV29-1	TRBJ2-7	CSVEFPGATYEQYF
NA	TRBV4-2	TRBJ1-4	CASSNGQEKLFF
NA	TRBV5-1	TRBJ2-5	CASSFGGVSTEETQYF
NA	TRBV29-1	TRBJ1-1	CSVTPPGVAEAFF
NA	TRBV7-2	TRBJ2-7	CASSFAGHPYEQYF
NA	TRBV15	TRBJ2-6	CATSIGSGANVLTF
NA	TRBV29-1	TRBJ2-1	CSVVPTVISYNEQFF
NA	TRBV12-3/TRBV12-4	TRBJ1-5	CASSPLANQPQHF
NA	TRBV4-3	TRBJ2-7	CASSQTVSYEQYF
NA	TRBV11-2	TRBJ2-1	CASSAEVAGLAINEQFF
NA	TRBV5-1	TRBJ2-5	CASSVGTAEETQYF
NA	TRBV6-2/TRBV6-3	TRBJ1-6	CASTAGEGAASPLHF
NA	TRBV9	TRBJ2-1	CASSDGPGTPYNEQFF
NA	TRBV6-2/TRBV6-3	TRBJ2-1	CASSGVAYNEQFF
NA	TRBV4-3	TRBJ2-1	CASSHPGLAGMSYNEQFF
NA	TRBV29-1	TRBJ2-7	CSVGLAGGYEQYF
NA	TRBV29-1	TRBJ2-7	CSVVGGGFGEQYF
NA	TRBV25-1	TRBJ2-5	CASSEPGVRETQYF
NA	TRBV27	TRBJ2-1	CAVHFPGGSYNEQFF
NA	TRBV6-6	TRBJ2-3	CASSDDGGSAGTQYF
NA	TRBV7-6	TRBJ2-3	CASSLMYTDTQYF
NA	TRBV20-1	TRBJ2-2	CSARESGTGASGELFF
NA	TRBV29-1	TRBJ2-7	CSVVTATSYEQYF
NA	TRBV28	TRBJ1-5	CASSLAPGQGNQPQHF
NA	TRBV28	TRBJ2-2	CASSLVVVRNTGELFF
NA	TRBV7-8	TRBJ2-7	CASSPGGSFYEQYF
NA	TRBV5-5	TRBJ2-1	CASSRGRGDDEQFF